The T cell receptor (beta chain) under discussion was sequenced for a study of T cell repertoires in cytomegalovirus infection. Background on the study: Matching HLA type and CMV infection were both indicated by public TCR beta signatures. The study, taken as a whole, reports: HLA-C-restricted CMV-specific TCR beta clonotypes were dominant in the ex vivo response. Public TCR beta family frequency separated CMV-and-HLA carriers, including in an independent cohort.

With regard to this clonotype: The target antigen is unknown.

TCRdb analysed the reads with MiXCR anew, one entry per CDR3 protein. This repertoire shows 630,000 or so distinct CDR3 sequences, around 24% found once; its top ten account for approximately 8.2%. V shed 7 bases and J shed 3 bases, with 15 bases lying between them. This CDR3 spans 13 amino acids. Germline V gene sequence: CDR1 SQVTM, CDR2 ANQGSEA. The gene calls are TRBV29-1 and TRBJ1-2; D is undetermined. This receptor was identified in a human donor in good health (CMV status not recorded). Some clones in this sample may be carry-over from other donors' samples. The sample was CD8+ T cells from PBMCs. The CDR3 nucleotides are TGCAGCGCCCAGGAGTTGTTGGACTATGGCTACACCTTC. Protein product: CSAQELLDYGYTF. Full variable domain (rest looked up from reference TRBV29-1 and TRBJ1-2): SAVISQKPSRDICQRGTSLTIQCQVDSQVTMMFWYRQQPGQSLTLIATANQGSEATYESGFVIDKFPISRPNLTFSTLTVSNMSPEDSSIYLCSAQELLDYGYTFGSGTRLTVV.